Listed here are 5 T cell receptor beta chains from one sample, sequenced in a study of blood T cell repertoires in COVID-19. TCRdb's table, derived via immunoSEQ multiplex PCR, lists solely in-frame clones and lacks some. The sample has some 150,000 clones, 65% to 85% seen once. The sequenced sample consisted of peripheral blood. These receptors originate from a man in his fifties or sixties with active or convalescent COVID-19.

Here the CDR3 reads CASSVDGTGLHGELFF. The CDR3 DNA reads TGTGCCAGCAGCGTAGATGGGACAGGGTTACACGGGGAGCTGTTTTTT. This chain joins TRBV9 and TRBJ2-2, with 9 bases lining up with TRBD1. The trim removed 0 bases at V and 7 bases at J, leaving 7 bases unmatched. The CDR3 spans 16 residues. Looked up from germline, CDR1 is SGDLS and CDR2 is YYNGEE.

V gene TRBV5-1 combines with J gene TRBJ2-3, with TRBD1 identical over 8 bases. The CDR3 runs to 16 residues. CDR1 and CDR2 from the germline V gene are SGHRS and YFSETQ. The V segment lost 1 base and the J segment 4 bases; nucleotides outside the gene matches: 8. CDR3 protein: CASSLWTGKMSDTQYF. The CDR3 coding sequence is TGCGCCAGCAGCTTGTGGACAGGGAAGATGTCAGATACGCAGTATTTT.

This chain links TRBV9 with TRBJ1-4; D perhaps matches TRBD1 (6 bases). With 3 bases removed from V and 0 bases from J, the gap between germline ends came to 12 bases. CDR1 SGDLS and CDR2 YYNGEE come from the germline V gene. The CDR3 contains 16 residues. The CDR3 loop is CASSGRTDATNEKLFF. Written as DNA, the CDR3 is TGTGCCAGCAGCGGGCGGACAGATGCAACTAATGAAAAACTGTTTTTT. Together with reference TRBV9 and TRBJ1-4, the CDR3 gives the full variable domain: DSGVTQTPKHLITATGQRVTLRCSPRSGDLSVYWYQQSLDQGLQFLIQYYNGEERAKGNILERFSAQQFPDLHSELNLSSLELGDSALYFCASSGRTDATNEKLFFGSGTQLSVL.

The rearrangement uses TRBV5-1 and TRBJ2-2; a weak D match, TRBD2 (6 bases). V dropped 4 bases and J dropped 5 bases, with 18 bases sitting between them. Germline CDR1 reads SGHRS; CDR2 reads YFSETQ. This CDR3 spans 16 amino acids. The CDR3 DNA reads as TGCGCCAGCAGCCTGGACCCCACCGCGGGGACCGGGGAGCTGTTTTTT. This sequence encodes CASSLDPTAGTGELFF.

The CDR3: CVRSGTGQGSSGNTIYF. CDR3 bases: TGTGTCAGAAGCGGTACGGGACAGGGAAGCTCTGGAAACACCATATATTTT. This rearrangement joins TRBV7-5 to TRBJ1-3; the table's D gene call, TRBD1, was not cross checked with the DNA. TRBV7-5 is assigned pseudogene status. CDR3 size: 17 residues.